Sequencing of this TCR beta chain was carried out in a study of post-analysis software for immune sequencing data. The wider study: Progressive-relapsing, secondary progressive and relapsing-remitting multiple sclerosis were among the disease courses included. Study-wide results and limits: When the samples were clustered directly with F measure, those that had been prepared in the same batch showed strong co-clustering. Those with multiple sclerosis, the patient group, showed significantly lower normalized Chao1 diversity than controls. Patients carried a handful of TRBV segments more frequently than controls did, and TRBV5-6, TRBV5-1 and TRBV20-1 were among them.

CDR1 ENHRY and CDR2 SYGVKD come from the germline V gene. V shed 0 bases and J 2 bases; nucleotides not matched to a gene: 5. The CDR3 consists of 16 residues. Presence of unique molecular identifiers characterized the TCR beta cDNA libraries. Input amounts of 1 to 10 million T cells were used. These gave around 500,000 cDNA molecules, so each molecule approximated one T cell. Each CDR3 protein is one row after TCRdb ran MiXCR on the PCR reads. The sample lists around 710,000 distinct CDR3 sequences, under 60% occurring once. This clonotype was counted a few times. What it binds is not known. Specimen: blood. This chain connects TRBV10-3 to TRBJ2-7; TRBD2 agrees at 9 bases. This sequence was found in a girl aged 10 to 17 with multiple sclerosis. Here the CDR3 reads CAISESPSGTPYEQYF. The CDR3 nucleotides are TGTGCCATCAGTGAGTCCCCTAGCGGGACCCCCTACGAGCAGTACTTC.